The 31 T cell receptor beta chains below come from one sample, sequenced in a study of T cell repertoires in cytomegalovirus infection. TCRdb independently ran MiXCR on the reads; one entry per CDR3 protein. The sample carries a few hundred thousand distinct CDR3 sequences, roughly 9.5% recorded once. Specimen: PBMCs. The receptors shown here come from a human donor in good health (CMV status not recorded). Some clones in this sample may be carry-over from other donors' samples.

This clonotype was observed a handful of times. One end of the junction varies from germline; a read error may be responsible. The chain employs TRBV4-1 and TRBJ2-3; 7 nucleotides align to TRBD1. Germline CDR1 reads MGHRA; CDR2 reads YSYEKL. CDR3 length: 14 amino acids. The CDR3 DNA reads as TGTGCCAGCAGCCAAGCGCAGGGGGAAGATACGCAGTATTTT. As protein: CASSQAQGEDTQYF.

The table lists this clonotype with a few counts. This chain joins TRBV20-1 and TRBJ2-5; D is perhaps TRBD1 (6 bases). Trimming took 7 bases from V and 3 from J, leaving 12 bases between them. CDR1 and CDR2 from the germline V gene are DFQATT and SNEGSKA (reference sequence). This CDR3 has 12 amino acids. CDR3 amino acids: CSVPTGEETQYF. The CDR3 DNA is TGCAGTGTCCCGACAGGAGAAGAGACCCAGTACTTC.

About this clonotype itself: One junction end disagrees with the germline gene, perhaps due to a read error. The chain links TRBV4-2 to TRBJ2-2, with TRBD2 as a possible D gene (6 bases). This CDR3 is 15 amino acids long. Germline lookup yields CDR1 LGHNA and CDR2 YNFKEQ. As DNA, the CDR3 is TGTGCCAGCAGCCTTGCGGGGTTGGGCACCGGGGAGCCGTTTTTT. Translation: CASSLAGLGTGEPFF.

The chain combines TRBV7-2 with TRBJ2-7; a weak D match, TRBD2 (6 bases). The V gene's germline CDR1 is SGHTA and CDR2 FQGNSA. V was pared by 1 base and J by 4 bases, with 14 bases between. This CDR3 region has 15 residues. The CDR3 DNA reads TGTGCCAGCAGCTTAGGGAGGGGTTTTCGATACGAGCAGTACTTC. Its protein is CASSLGRGFRYEQYF. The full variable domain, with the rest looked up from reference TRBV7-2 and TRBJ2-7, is GAGVSQSPSNKVTEKGKDVELRCDPISGHTALYWYRQSLGQGLEFLIYFQGNSAPDKSGLPSDRFSAERTGGSVSTLTIQRTQQEDSAVYLCASSLGRGFRYEQYFGPGTRLTVT.

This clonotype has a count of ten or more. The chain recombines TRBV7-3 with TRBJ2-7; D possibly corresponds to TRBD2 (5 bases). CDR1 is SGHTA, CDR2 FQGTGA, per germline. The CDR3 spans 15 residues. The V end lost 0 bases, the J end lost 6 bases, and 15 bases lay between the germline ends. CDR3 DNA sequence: TGTGCCAGCAGCTTAACGGGGAGCCGGATTGGCGAGCAGTACTTC. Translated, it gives CASSLTGSRIGEQYF.

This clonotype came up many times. The CDR3 region has the DNA TGTGCCAGCAGCCCTCACCTCTCTGGGGCCAACGTCCTGACTTTC. This sequence encodes CASSPHLSGANVLTF. The rearrangement links TRBV7-2 to TRBJ2-6, with D hard to call. This CDR3 is 15 amino acids long. Trimming took off 5 bases at V and 0 bases at J, with 8 bases between the two ends. In germline, CDR1 is SGHTA, CDR2 FQGNSA.

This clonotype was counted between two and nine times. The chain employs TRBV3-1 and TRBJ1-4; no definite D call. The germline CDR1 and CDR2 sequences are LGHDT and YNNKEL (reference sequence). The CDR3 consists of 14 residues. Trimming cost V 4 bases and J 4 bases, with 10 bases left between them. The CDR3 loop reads CASSRRRGNEKLFF. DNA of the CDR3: TGTGCCAGCAGCCGACGGCGCGGTAATGAAAAACTGTTTTTT.

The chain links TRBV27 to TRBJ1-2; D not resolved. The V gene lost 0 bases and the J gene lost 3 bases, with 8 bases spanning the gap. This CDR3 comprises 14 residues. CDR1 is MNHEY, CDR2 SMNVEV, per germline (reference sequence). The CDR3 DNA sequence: TGTGCCAGCAGTTTATCGGCCTCCTACTATGGCTACACCTTC. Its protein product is CASSLSASYYGYTF.

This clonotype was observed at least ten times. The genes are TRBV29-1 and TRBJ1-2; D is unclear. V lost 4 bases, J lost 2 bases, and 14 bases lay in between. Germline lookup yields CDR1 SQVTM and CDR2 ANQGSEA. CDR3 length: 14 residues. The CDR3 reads CSVGLGNPNYGYTF. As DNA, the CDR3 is TGCAGCGTTGGGTTGGGGAACCCCAACTATGGCTACACCTTC.

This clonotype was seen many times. The CDR3 nucleotides are TGTGCCAGCACCGAACTTCAGGGCGGAAACACCATATATTTT. Translated, it gives CASTELQGGNTIYF. The V and J genes are TRBV4-2 and TRBJ1-3; D is possibly TRBD1 (5 bases). The germline V and J ends were trimmed by 7 bases and 4 bases, with 14 bases remaining between them. CDR3 size: 14 residues. CDR1 is LGHNA and CDR2 is YNFKEQ in the germline V gene.

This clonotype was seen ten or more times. CDR3 sequence reads: CSARDPRPVQSSGNTIYF. The CDR3, as DNA: TGCAGTGCTAGAGACCCACGGCCCGTCCAGAGCTCTGGAAACACCATATATTTT. This chain joins TRBV20-1 and TRBJ1-3; no definite D call. V lost 0 bases and J lost 0, with 18 bases in between. The CDR3 has 18 residues. Germline assignment: CDR1 DFQATT and CDR2 SNEGSKA (reference sequence).

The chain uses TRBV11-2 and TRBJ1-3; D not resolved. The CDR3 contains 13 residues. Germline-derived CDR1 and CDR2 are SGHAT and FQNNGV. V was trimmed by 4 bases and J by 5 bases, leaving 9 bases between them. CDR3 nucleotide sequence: TGTGCCAGCAGCTCGACGTTCCGAAACACCATATATTTT. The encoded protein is CASSSTFRNTIYF.

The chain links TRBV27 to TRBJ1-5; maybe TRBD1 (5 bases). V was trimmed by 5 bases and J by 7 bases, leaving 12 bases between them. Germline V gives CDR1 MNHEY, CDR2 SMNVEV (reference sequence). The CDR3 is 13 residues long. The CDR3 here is CASSGAGEQPQHF. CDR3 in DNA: TGTGCCAGCAGTGGGGCGGGGGAACAGCCCCAGCATTTT.

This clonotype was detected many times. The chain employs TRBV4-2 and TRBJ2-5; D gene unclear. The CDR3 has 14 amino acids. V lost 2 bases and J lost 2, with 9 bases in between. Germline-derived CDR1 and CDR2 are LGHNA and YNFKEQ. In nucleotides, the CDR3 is TGTGCCAGCAGCCAAAATACTGGTCAAGAGACCCAGTACTTC. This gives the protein CASSQNTGQETQYF.

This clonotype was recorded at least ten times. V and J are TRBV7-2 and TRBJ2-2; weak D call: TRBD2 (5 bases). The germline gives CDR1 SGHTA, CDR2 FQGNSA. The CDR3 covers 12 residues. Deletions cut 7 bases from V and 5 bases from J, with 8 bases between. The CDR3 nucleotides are TGTGCCAGCACCAGAGGGACCGGGGAGCTGTTTTTT. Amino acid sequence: CASTRGTGELFF.

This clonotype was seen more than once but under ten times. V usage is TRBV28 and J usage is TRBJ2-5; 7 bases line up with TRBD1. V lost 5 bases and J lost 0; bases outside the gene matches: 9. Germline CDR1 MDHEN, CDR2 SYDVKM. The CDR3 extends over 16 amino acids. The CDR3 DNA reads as TGTGCCAGCAGTCCTAACACGGGACAGTACCAAGAGACCCAGTACTTC. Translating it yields CASSPNTGQYQETQYF.

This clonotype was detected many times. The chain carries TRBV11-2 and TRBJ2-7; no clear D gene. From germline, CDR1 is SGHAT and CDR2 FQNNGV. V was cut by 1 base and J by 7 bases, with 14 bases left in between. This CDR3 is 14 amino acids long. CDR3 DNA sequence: TGTGCCAGCAGCTTAGGACGAACGTCGGGTGAGCAGTACTTC. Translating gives CASSLGRTSGEQYF.

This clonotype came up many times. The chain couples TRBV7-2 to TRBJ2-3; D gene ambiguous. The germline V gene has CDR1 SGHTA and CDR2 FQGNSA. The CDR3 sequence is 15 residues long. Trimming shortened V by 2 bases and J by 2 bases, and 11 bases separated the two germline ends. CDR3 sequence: CASSLMKGPTDTQYF. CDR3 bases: TGTGCCAGCAGCTTAATGAAAGGACCCACAGATACGCAGTATTTT.

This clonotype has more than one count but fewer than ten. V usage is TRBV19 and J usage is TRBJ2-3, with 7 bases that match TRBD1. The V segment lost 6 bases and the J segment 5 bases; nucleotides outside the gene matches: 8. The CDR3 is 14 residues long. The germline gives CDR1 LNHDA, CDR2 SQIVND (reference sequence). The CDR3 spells CASSDRGPGDTQYF. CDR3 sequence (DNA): TGTGCCAGTAGCGATAGGGGGCCCGGAGATACGCAGTATTTT.

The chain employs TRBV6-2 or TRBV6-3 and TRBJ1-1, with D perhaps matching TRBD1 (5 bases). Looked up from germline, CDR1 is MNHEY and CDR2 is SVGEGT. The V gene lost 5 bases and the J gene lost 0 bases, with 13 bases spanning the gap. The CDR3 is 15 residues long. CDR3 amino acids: CASSTLDNLNTEAFF. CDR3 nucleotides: TGTGCCAGCAGTACCCTGGACAATTTGAACACTGAAGCTTTCTTT.

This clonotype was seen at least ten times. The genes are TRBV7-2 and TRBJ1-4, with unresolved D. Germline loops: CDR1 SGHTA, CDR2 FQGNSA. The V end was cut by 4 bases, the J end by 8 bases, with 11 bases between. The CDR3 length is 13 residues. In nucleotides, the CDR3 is TGTGCCAGCAGCTCAGCGGGGAGGGAAAAACTGTTTTTT. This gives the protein CASSSAGREKLFF.

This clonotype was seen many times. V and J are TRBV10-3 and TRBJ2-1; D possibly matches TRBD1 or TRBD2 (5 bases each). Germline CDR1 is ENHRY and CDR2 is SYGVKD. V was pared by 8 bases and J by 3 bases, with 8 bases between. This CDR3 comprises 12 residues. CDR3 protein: CAIGGDYNEQFF. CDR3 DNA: TGTGCCATCGGGGGTGACTACAATGAGCAGTTCTTC.

In DNA form, the CDR3 reads TGTGCCAGTAGTATCTTGGCAGCAAACTATGGCTACACCTTC. Translation gives CASSILAANYGYTF. The V gene is TRBV19, the J gene TRBJ1-2; D is unclear. Trimming removed 3 bases from V and 2 bases from J, with 10 bases in between. Per the germline V gene, CDR1 is LNHDA and CDR2 is SQIVND (reference sequence). The CDR3 has 14 amino acids.

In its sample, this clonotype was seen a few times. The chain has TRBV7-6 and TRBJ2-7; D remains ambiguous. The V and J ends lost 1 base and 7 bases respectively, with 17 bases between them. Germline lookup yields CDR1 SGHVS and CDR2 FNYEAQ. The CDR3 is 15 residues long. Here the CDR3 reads CASSLGWQSLQEQYF. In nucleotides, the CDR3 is TGTGCCAGCAGCTTAGGATGGCAGAGCCTTCAGGAGCAGTACTTC.

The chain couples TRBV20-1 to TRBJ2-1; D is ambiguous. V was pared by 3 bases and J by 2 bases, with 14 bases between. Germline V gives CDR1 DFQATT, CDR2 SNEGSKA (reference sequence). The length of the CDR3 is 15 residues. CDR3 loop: CSARDQPFTYNEQFF. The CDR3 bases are TGCAGTGCTAGGGACCAACCTTTTACCTACAATGAGCAGTTCTTC.

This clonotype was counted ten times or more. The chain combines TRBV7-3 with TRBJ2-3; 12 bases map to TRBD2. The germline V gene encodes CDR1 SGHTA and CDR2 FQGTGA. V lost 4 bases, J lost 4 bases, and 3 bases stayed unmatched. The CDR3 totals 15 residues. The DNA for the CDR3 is TGTGCCAGCAGCTCTAGCGGGGGGGCCCCAGATACGCAGTATTTT. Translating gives CASSSSGGAPDTQYF.

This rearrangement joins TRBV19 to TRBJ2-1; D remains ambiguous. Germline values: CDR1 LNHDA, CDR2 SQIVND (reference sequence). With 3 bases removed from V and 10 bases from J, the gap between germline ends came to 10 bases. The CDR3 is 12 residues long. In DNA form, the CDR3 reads TGTGCCAGTAGTATTTTAGGTAGAGAGCAGTTCTTC. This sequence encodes CASSILGREQFF.

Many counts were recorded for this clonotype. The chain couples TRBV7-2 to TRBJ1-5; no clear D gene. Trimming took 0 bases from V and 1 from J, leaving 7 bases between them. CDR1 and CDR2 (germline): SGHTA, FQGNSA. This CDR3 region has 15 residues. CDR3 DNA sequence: TGTGCCAGCAGCTTAGCCCTTAACAGCAATCAGCCCCAGCATTTT. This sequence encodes CASSLALNSNQPQHF.

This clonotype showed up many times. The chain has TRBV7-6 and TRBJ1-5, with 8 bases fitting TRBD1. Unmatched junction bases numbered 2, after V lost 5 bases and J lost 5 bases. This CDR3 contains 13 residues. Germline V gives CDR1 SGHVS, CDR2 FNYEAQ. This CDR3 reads CASSQDRDQPQHF. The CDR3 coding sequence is TGTGCCAGCAGCCAGGACAGGGATCAGCCCCAGCATTTT. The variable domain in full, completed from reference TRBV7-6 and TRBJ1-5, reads GAGVSQSPRYKVTKRGQDVALRCDPISGHVSLYWYRQALGQGPEFLTYFNYEAQQDKSGLPNDRFSAERPEGSISTLTIQRTEQRDSAMYRCASSQDRDQPQHFGDGTRLSIL.

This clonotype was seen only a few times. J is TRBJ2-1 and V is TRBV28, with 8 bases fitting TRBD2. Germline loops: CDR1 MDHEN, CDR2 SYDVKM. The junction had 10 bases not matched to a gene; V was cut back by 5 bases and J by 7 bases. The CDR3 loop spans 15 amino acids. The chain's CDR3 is CASSIRGTRRNEQFF. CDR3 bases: TGTGCCAGCAGTATTCGGGGGACTAGGAGAAATGAGCAGTTCTTC.

The CDR3 loop reads CSGSGGRGYNEQFF. The CDR3 DNA follows: TGCAGTGGCTCTGGGGGGAGGGGCTACAATGAGCAGTTCTTC. This sequence joins TRBV20-1 and TRBJ2-1, with 7 bases lining up with TRBD2. The junction had 9 bases not matched to a gene; V was cut back by 7 bases and J by 3 bases. The CDR3 is 14 amino acids. CDR1 is DFQATT and CDR2 is SNEGSKA in the germline V gene (reference sequence).